This T cell receptor beta chain comes out of a study of T cell repertoires in cytomegalovirus infection. Study information: Public signatures in TCR beta pointed to CMV infection and matching HLA type. Study-level points and caveats: It was HLA-C-restricted CMV-specific TCR beta clonotypes that dominated the response ex vivo. Identification of carriers of CMV plus the relevant HLA was achieved through cumulative public TCR beta family frequency.

A remark on this clonotype: What it binds is unknown. The junction departs from the called germline gene at one end, perhaps through a read error.

TCRdb processed the reads anew with MiXCR; each CDR3 protein has one entry. Here the sample spans approximately 700,000 distinct CDR3 sequences, roughly 36% being singletons. The sequenced material came from PBMCs. The receptor comes from a human donor in good health (CMV status not recorded). Some clones in this sample may be carry-over from other donors' samples.

The CDR3 bases are TGTGCCAGCAGCTTAGCGTGGGGATACACAGATATGCAGTATTTT. Its protein product is CASSLAWGYTDMQYF. The chain recombines TRBV7-6 with TRBJ2-3, with D unclear. Germline values: CDR1 SGHVS, CDR2 FNYEAQ. This CDR3 has 15 residues. Full variable domain (missing parts from reference TRBV7-6 and TRBJ2-3): GAGVSQSPRYKVTKRGQDVALRCDPISGHVSLYWYRQALGQGPEFLTYFNYEAQQDKSGLPNDRFSAERPEGSISTLTIQRTEQRDSAMYRCASSLAWGYTDMQYFGPGTRLTVL.